This T cell receptor (beta chain) was retrieved from a study of T cell responses to AZD1222 COVID-19 vaccine. About the study: Second doses at about 4 or about 12 weeks were pooled. Notes on the study in general: With two AZD1222 doses given, Spike-specific TCR breadth and depth both rose. Repertoires were obtained solely post-peak T cell response. AZD1222 recipients seropositive at baseline numbered only 6 or 7.

V was pared by 7 bases and J by 1 base, with 7 bases between. Germline assignment: CDR1 SNHLY and CDR2 FYNNEI. The CDR3 covers 12 residues. Sequenced by immunoSEQ multiplex PCR; TCRdb stores in-frame clones only, minus some. The data contain over 85,000 clones, less than 90% of them singletons. Points on this clone: Antigen specificity is unknown.

This specimen was peripheral blood, taken on day 0 of AZD1222 vaccination. V is TRBV2 and J is TRBJ1-1; D not resolved. The receptor was derived from an adult in good health. The CDR3 DNA follows: TGTGCCAGCACCCGAGGGAACACTGAAGCTTTCTTT. Its protein is CASTRGNTEAFF.